This passage covers 32 T cell receptor beta chains from one sample sequenced in a study of PD-1 blockade in classical Hodgkin lymphoma. This table comes from immunoSEQ multiplex PCR, and its TCRdb copy is limited to in-frame clones, with some not included. This table has some 25,000 clones, around 88% appearing once. Autologous stem cell transplantation was followed by relapse in every patient, and brentuximab vedotin exposure varied. Thawed PBMCs underwent magnetic negative selection to obtain purified CD8+ T cells. Sequencing was performed on CD8+ T cells from blood, taken at baseline. The receptors were gathered from a human donor with classical Hodgkin lymphoma.

The V call is TRBV10-3, the J call TRBJ2-7; 9 bases line up with TRBD1. Unmatched junction bases numbered 4, after V lost 3 bases and J lost 1 base. CDR1 is ENHRY and CDR2 is SYGVKD in the germline V gene. The CDR3 is 15 amino acids. The CDR3 DNA follows: TGTGCCATCAGTGAACAGGGGGCTGCATCCTACGAGCAGTACTTC. Translated, it gives CAISEQGAASYEQYF.

The rearrangement uses TRBV11-2 and TRBJ2-7, with D uncertain. The CDR3 totals 12 residues. Looked up from germline, CDR1 is SGHAT and CDR2 is FQNNGV. Trimming left V 2 bases short and J 3 bases short, with 5 bases between. CDR3 amino acids: CASSLINYEQYF. In DNA, the CDR3 is TGTGCCAGCAGCTTAATAAACTACGAGCAGTACTTC.

This chain links TRBV20-1 with TRBJ2-3; D may be TRBD1 or TRBD2 (5 bases each). This CDR3 region has 10 residues. V lost 2 bases and J 12 bases, leaving 9 bases between the germline ends. Germline-derived CDR1 and CDR2 are DFQATT and SNEGSKA (reference sequence). CDR3 nucleotides: TGCAGTGCTAGAAACGGGACCCAGTATTTT. This sequence encodes CSARNGTQYF.

In this sample, this clone turned up a few times. The rearrangement uses TRBV27 and TRBJ2-5; TRBD2 agrees at 10 bases. Per the germline V gene, CDR1 is MNHEY and CDR2 is SMNVEV (reference sequence). CDR3 length: 15 residues. V shed 7 bases, J shed 4 bases, and the junction held 9 bases outside the gene matches. The CDR3 loop reads CASKSSGSLGETQYF. CDR3 sequence (DNA): TGTGCCAGCAAGTCTAGCGGGAGTCTCGGAGAGACCCAGTACTTC.

This clone was recorded once. The V gene is TRBV11-2, the J gene TRBJ2-3, with 9 nucleotides matching TRBD2. The V gene end was trimmed by 8 bases and the J gene end by 2 bases; junction bases not matched to a gene: 5. The germline V gene encodes CDR1 SGHAT and CDR2 FQNNGV. The CDR3 runs to 14 residues. CDR3 region: CASSGGRATDTQYF. As DNA, the CDR3 is TGTGCCAGCTCCGGCGGGAGGGCCACAGATACGCAGTATTTT.

The V call is TRBV9, the J call TRBJ1-5; maybe TRBD1 (5 bases). Germline lookup yields CDR1 SGDLS and CDR2 YYNGEE. V was shortened by 0 bases and J by 5 bases, with 9 bases between the two germline ends. There are 14 residues in the CDR3. The DNA of the CDR3 is TGTGCCAGCAGCGTAGGGGGCAGTGATCAGCCCCAGCATTTT. Translated, it gives CASSVGGSDQPQHF.

V is TRBV28 and J is TRBJ2-1; 14 positions agree with TRBD2. CDR3 length: 15 residues. The germline V gene encodes CDR1 MDHEN and CDR2 SYDVKM. V was pared by 6 bases and J by 6 bases, with 4 bases of the junction left unmatched. DNA for the CDR3: TGTGCCAGCAGATTGACTAGCGGGAGGGCCAATGAGCAGTTCTTC. Amino acids: CASRLTSGRANEQFF.

The V gene is TRBV28, the J gene TRBJ2-5; 8 bases align to TRBD2. J lost 2 bases, V lost 2 bases, and 10 bases had no gene match. CDR1 MDHEN and CDR2 SYDVKM come from the germline V gene. There are 17 residues in the CDR3. CDR3 coding DNA: TGTGCCAGCAGTTTAGGGGGGCTAGCGGGCTTGCAAGAGACCCAGTACTTC. Its protein is CASSLGGLAGLQETQYF. The variable domain in full, with the rest retrieved from reference TRBV28 and TRBJ2-5, is DVKVTQSSRYLVKRTGEKVFLECVQDMDHENMFWYRQDPGLGLRLIYFSYDVKMKEKGDIPEGYSVSREKKERFSLILESASTNQTSMYLCASSLGGLAGLQETQYFGPGTRLLVL.

This rearrangement joins TRBV9 to TRBJ2-1, with 13 bases that match TRBD2. J was trimmed by 6 bases and V by 3 bases; bases with no gene match: 3. This CDR3 has 15 residues. In germline, CDR1 is SGDLS, CDR2 YYNGEE. The CDR3: CASSGGLAGANEQFF. As DNA, the CDR3 is TGTGCCAGCAGCGGAGGACTAGCGGGAGCCAATGAGCAGTTCTTC. The full variable domain, in which reference TRBV9 and TRBJ2-1 provide the parts outside the CDR3, is DSGVTQTPKHLITATGQRVTLRCSPRSGDLSVYWYQQSLDQGLQFLIQYYNGEERAKGNILERFSAQQFPDLHSELNLSSLELGDSALYFCASSGGLAGANEQFFGPGTRLTVL.

The CDR3 sequence: CASSQVVDTQYF. DNA of the CDR3: TGCGCCAGCAGCCAAGTAGTGGATACGCAGTATTTT. The rearrangement joins TRBV4-1 to TRBJ2-3; D not certain. This CDR3 comprises 12 residues. Germline CDR1 is MGHRA and CDR2 is YSYEKL. V lost 1 base and J 6 bases, leaving 5 bases between the germline ends.

This clone appeared a few times. The gene calls are TRBV2 and TRBJ1-5, with D possibly being TRBD1 (6 bases). Germline lookup yields CDR1 SNHLY and CDR2 FYNNEI. This CDR3 has 15 residues. V dropped 7 bases and J dropped 0 bases, with 13 bases sitting between them. CDR3 residues: CASTTWGPSNQPQHF. The CDR3 DNA follows: TGTGCCAGCACGACGTGGGGGCCTAGCAATCAGCCCCAGCATTTT.

The chain joins TRBV6-5 to TRBJ1-1; no clear D gene. Trimming left V 5 bases short and J 7 bases short, with 11 bases between. CDR3 length: 12 residues. In germline, CDR1 is MNHEY, CDR2 SVGAGI. In DNA, the CDR3 is TGTGCCAGCAGTGTAGACGGGAATGAAGCTTTCTTT. It encodes CASSVDGNEAFF.

The rearrangement joins TRBV7-9 to TRBJ2-3; a weak D match, TRBD2 (5 bases). Germline CDR1 and CDR2: SEHNR and FQNEAQ (reference sequence). The CDR3 covers 14 residues. Trimming shortened V by 5 bases and J by 1 base, and 10 bases separated the two germline ends. Here the CDR3 DNA reads TGTGCCAGCAGCCAGGACTCGGGCACAGATACGCAGTATTTT. Translated: CASSQDSGTDTQYF.

The genes are TRBV7-3 and TRBJ2-1; 9 bases line up with TRBD2. Unmatched junction bases numbered 8, after V lost 2 bases and J lost 9 bases. CDR1 and CDR2 (germline): SGHTA, FQGTGA. The CDR3 contains 15 residues. The DNA of the CDR3 is TGTGCCAGCAGCTTATGGCGGGAGGGCCCGGGTGAGCAGTTCTTC. This translates into CASSLWREGPGEQFF.

This clone was picked up a small number of times. The chain uses TRBV27 and TRBJ2-7, with D tentatively TRBD1 or TRBD2 (5 bases each). This CDR3 contains 13 residues. Looked up from germline, CDR1 is MNHEY and CDR2 is SMNVEV (reference sequence). Trimming took off 10 bases at V and 2 bases at J, with 15 bases between the two ends. Written as DNA, the CDR3 is TGTGCCATCGCACGGGGCGCAGCCTACGAGCAGTACTTC. Amino acid sequence: CAIARGAAYEQYF.

V and J are TRBV27 and TRBJ1-2, with D unclear. V was cut by 4 bases and J by 8 bases, with 8 bases left in between. The CDR3 contains 11 residues. The V gene's germline CDR1 is MNHEY and CDR2 SMNVEV (reference sequence). CDR3 nucleotides: TGTGCCAGCAGTTCCGGGAGAGGCTACACCTTC. Translating it yields CASSSGRGYTF.

This rearrangement joins TRBV27 to TRBJ2-3, with 9 bases matching TRBD2. Germline V CDR1 and CDR2: MNHEY, SMNVEV (reference sequence). Losses at the gene ends were 3 bases for V and 2 bases for J; bases not matched to a gene: 3. This CDR3 spans 15 amino acids. DNA for the CDR3: TGTGCCAGCAGTTTCCTAGCGGGACCCACAGATACGCAGTATTTT. This sequence encodes CASSFLAGPTDTQYF.

The rearrangement joins TRBV27 to TRBJ2-7; TRBD1 agrees at 8 bases. Germline CDR1 MNHEY, CDR2 SMNVEV (reference sequence). The CDR3 contains 15 residues. V shed 4 bases, J shed 2 bases, and the junction held 7 bases outside the gene matches. CDR3 region: CASSSRTGIAYEQYF. The CDR3 bases are TGTGCCAGCAGTTCTCGGACAGGGATTGCCTACGAGCAGTACTTC.

This rearrangement joins TRBV29-1 to TRBJ2-1; possible D gene TRBD1, 6 bases. The germline gives CDR1 SQVTM, CDR2 ANQGSEA. Trimming took 6 bases from V and 2 from J, leaving 17 bases between them. The CDR3 spans 15 residues. The CDR3 coding sequence is TGCAGCGTGTCGACAGGTGAGAAGGCCTACAATGAGCAGTTCTTC. Translating it yields CSVSTGEKAYNEQFF.

V gene TRBV7-7 combines with J gene TRBJ2-2; D ambiguous. The CDR3 consists of 12 residues. Germline V lookup: CDR1 SSHAT, CDR2 FNYEAQ (reference sequence). The CDR3 coding sequence is TGTGTTGTTCGGGCCTATACCGGGGAGCTGTTTTTT. This codes for CVVRAYTGELFF.

The chain recombines TRBV6-1 with TRBJ1-1, with a weak D call TRBD1 (6 bases). Germline CDR1 and CDR2: MNHNS and SASEGT. This CDR3 region has 17 residues. V lost 2 bases to trimming and J lost 3 bases, with 19 bases between them. The CDR3 loop is CASSEPVGGLMDTEAFF. Here the CDR3 DNA reads TGTGCCAGCAGTGAACCTGTTGGGGGGCTCATGGACACTGAAGCTTTCTTT.

The chain couples TRBV4-1 to TRBJ2-3; D call uncertain. V lost 1 base and J 2 bases, leaving 16 bases between the germline ends. The CDR3 covers 17 residues. CDR1 is MGHRA, CDR2 YSYEKL, per germline. For the CDR3, the DNA is TGCGCCAGCAGCCAAGCCCACGTGGAGTCGGTCACAGATACGCAGTATTTT. The encoded protein is CASSQAHVESVTDTQYF.

The chain links TRBV4-1 to TRBJ2-1; TRBD2 matches at 9 bases. The CDR3 extends over 15 amino acids. The V gene's germline CDR1 is MGHRA and CDR2 YSYEKL. J gave up 7 bases and V 1 base, and 5 bases lay outside the gene matches. The chain's CDR3 is CASSQAGTSFNEQFF. For the CDR3, the DNA is TGCGCCAGCAGCCAAGCCGGGACTAGCTTTAATGAGCAGTTCTTC.

The genes are TRBV9 and TRBJ1-1; D is ambiguous. V dropped 3 bases and J dropped 5 bases, with 11 bases sitting between them. Germline V gene data show CDR1 as SGDLS and CDR2 as YYNGEE. The CDR3 covers 13 residues. CDR3: CASSAYKKTEAFF. In DNA form, the CDR3 reads TGTGCCAGCAGCGCTTACAAGAAGACTGAAGCTTTCTTT. The entire variable domain, with the rest obtained from reference TRBV9 and TRBJ1-1, is as follows: DSGVTQTPKHLITATGQRVTLRCSPRSGDLSVYWYQQSLDQGLQFLIQYYNGEERAKGNILERFSAQQFPDLHSELNLSSLELGDSALYFCASSAYKKTEAFFGQGTRLTVV.

This chain links TRBV7-9 with TRBJ1-4; D is perhaps TRBD1 (5 bases). Germline V CDR1 and CDR2: SEHNR, FQNEAQ (reference sequence). Trimming took off 5 bases at V and 11 bases at J, with 12 bases between the two ends. CDR3 length: 12 amino acids. The CDR3 protein is CASSPDRHKLFF. CDR3 in DNA: TGTGCCAGCAGCCCCGACAGACACAAACTGTTTTTT.

The gene calls are TRBV23-1 and TRBJ2-7; 7 bases agree with TRBD1. TRBV23-1 is treated as an ORF (open reading frame) with a function not yet certain. With 5 bases clipped from V and 5 bases from J, the junction kept 9 bases outside the gene matches. CDR3 length equals 14 residues. CDR3 coding DNA: TGCGCCAGCAGTAGACAGGGATATCGTAACGAGCAGTACTTC. As protein: CASSRQGYRNEQYF.

V usage is TRBV4-1 and J usage is TRBJ1-2, with D possibly TRBD1 on 6 matching bases. The V and J ends lost 4 bases and 3 bases respectively, with 21 bases between them. Germline V CDR1 and CDR2: MGHRA, YSYEKL. The CDR3 extends over 17 amino acids. CDR3 sequence: CASSPIGGGPADYGYTF. For the CDR3, the DNA is TGCGCCAGCAGCCCAATTGGAGGGGGGCCGGCCGACTATGGCTACACCTTC.

V and J are TRBV5-5 and TRBJ2-7; possibly TRBD1 or TRBD2 for D (5 bases each). Between the trimmed V and J ends, which lost 0 bases and 5 bases, there was a span of 15 bases. The CDR3 sequence is 15 residues long. The germline CDR1 and CDR2 sequences are SGHKS and YYEKEE (reference sequence). CDR3 DNA sequence: TGTGCCAGCAGCTTGGACGCCCCTGGGGGAAACGAGCAGTACTTC. Translated: CASSLDAPGGNEQYF.

The chain's CDR3 is CASSLLVGYTIYF. DNA of the CDR3: TGTGCCAGCAGCTTACTTGTGGGTTACACCATATATTTT. V usage is TRBV7-2 and J usage is TRBJ1-3; D is unclear. In germline, CDR1 is SGHTA, CDR2 FQGNSA. The CDR3 totals 13 residues. Trimming removed 2 bases from V and 8 bases from J, with 10 bases in between.

Judged by abundance, this clone is medium-sized. This chain joins TRBV16 and TRBJ2-1; D is uncertain. Deletions cut 3 bases from V and 6 bases from J, with 6 bases between. Germline-derived CDR1 and CDR2 are KGHSY and FQNENV. This CDR3 region has 12 residues. The CDR3 bases are TGTGCCAGCAGCCAGGCTTTCAATGAGCAGTTCTTC. This encodes CASSQAFNEQFF.

The rearrangement joins TRBV7-2 to TRBJ2-1; D not certain. Looked up from germline, CDR1 is SGHTA and CDR2 is FQGNSA. The V and J ends lost 5 bases and 0 bases respectively, with 11 bases between them. There are 15 residues in the CDR3. CDR3 protein: CASSLLVSSYNEQFF. CDR3 in DNA: TGTGCCAGCAGCCTCCTCGTCAGCTCCTACAATGAGCAGTTCTTC.

The J gene is TRBJ1-1, the V gene TRBV7-3, with a tentative D call TRBD1 (6 bases). V was cut by 5 bases and J by 4 bases, with 14 bases left in between. The CDR3 spans 14 residues. Germline assignment: CDR1 SGHTA and CDR2 FQGTGA. The CDR3 reads CASSLSGVATEAFF. In nucleotides, the CDR3 is TGTGCCAGCAGCCTCTCAGGGGTTGCCACTGAAGCTTTCTTT.